This T cell receptor (beta chain) was identified during a study of shared clonotypes between healthy human individuals. General study results and limits: The authors expected sequencing depth to affect clonotype sharing among donors.

Terminally differentiated effector memory CD45RA+ cells were left out of the naive CD8 fraction, which was CD45RO-negative and positively selected for CCR7. Here immunoSEQ multiplex PCR was the method, and the copy in TCRdb shows in-frame clones only, minus some. The top ten clones hold around 1.1% of a sample with over 2 million clones, roughly 95% of them seen once. In germline, CDR1 is MGHRA, CDR2 YSYEKL. V was pared by 2 bases and J by 2 bases, with 8 bases between. The CDR3 totals 14 residues. A word on this clone: Its antigen is as yet unknown.

This rearrangement joins TRBV4-1 to TRBJ2-3; no definite D call. This receptor was obtained from a man younger than 30 in good health. The source material was naive CD8+ T cells sorted from blood. Here the CDR3 DNA reads TGCGCCAGCAGCCAACGGACCGCCACAGATACGCAGTATTTT. It codes for CASSQRTATDTQYF.